This is a list of T cell receptor beta chains from one sample in a study of cytomegalovirus exposure and HLA in healthy donors. Some clones are missing from TCRdb's copy, which holds only in-frame ones; the method was immunoSEQ multiplex PCR. The table has around 53,000 clones, 70% to 85% seen once. Source material: PBMCs. These receptors were obtained from a man aged 25 to 40 in good health and CMV-seronegative. The CDR3 runs from the conserved cysteine through the conserved F or W. Each record gives: clone size, V gene, J gene, D gene, CDR3 protein, CDR3 DNA. A D gene is named only where the DNA matches it firmly. Not all rows give a size; the values are once, few, many and, for expanded clones, a class.

>NA|TRBV6-5|TRBJ1-2|NA
CASSLTPDSDGYTF
TGTGCCAGCAGTTTGACCCCGGACAGCGATGGCTACACCTTC
>NA|TRBV7-2|TRBJ2-1|TRBD2
CASSLWAGTSGSDEQFF
TGTGCCAGCAGCCTGTGGGCCGGGACTAGCGGGAGCGATGAGCAGTTCTTC
>NA|TRBV5-6|TRBJ2-2|NA
CASSFGAGLNTGELFF
TGTGCCAGCAGCTTCGGCGCAGGATTAAACACCGGGGAGCTGTTTTTT
>NA|TRBV9|TRBJ2-3|NA
CASSARVGASTDTQYF
TGTGCCAGCAGCGCCAGGGTGGGGGCGTCGACAGATACGCAGTATTTT
>NA|TRBV7-9|TRBJ2-7|TRBD2
CASSPTSGRTPYEQYF
TGTGCCAGCAGCCCTACTAGCGGGCGGACCCCCTACGAGCAGTACTTC
>few|TRBV2|TRBJ1-1|TRBD1
CATSPNRGRVSEAFF
TGTGCCACCTCTCCCAACAGGGGGCGCGTGTCTGAAGCTTTCTTT
>NA|TRBV2|TRBJ2-5|TRBD1
CATGVRETQYF
TGTGCTACAGGGGTTCGGGAGACCCAGTACTTC
>NA|TRBV5-1|TRBJ1-4|TRBD1
CASRSTGTGGEKLFF
TGCGCCAGCAGATCCACCGGGACAGGGGGCGAAAAACTGTTTTTT
>NA|TRBV12-5|TRBJ1-1|TRBD1
CASGTGFSEAFF
TGTGCTAGTGGGACAGGGTTCTCTGAAGCTTTCTTT
>NA|TRBV19|TRBJ1-3|NA
CASRWGPSGNTIYF
TGTGCCAGTAGGTGGGGCCCCTCTGGAAACACCATATATTTT
>few|TRBV7-2|TRBJ2-5|NA
CASSLVGQPDQETQYF
TGTGCCAGCAGCTTAGTAGGACAGCCAGACCAAGAGACCCAGTACTTC
>NA|TRBV18|TRBJ2-1|NA
CASSPGAEQFF
TGTGCCAGCTCACCAGGGGCTGAGCAGTTCTTC
>NA|TRBV12-5|TRBJ2-1|TRBD1
CASGPGGSSYNEQFF
TGTGCTAGTGGCCCAGGGGGAAGTTCCTACAATGAGCAGTTCTTC